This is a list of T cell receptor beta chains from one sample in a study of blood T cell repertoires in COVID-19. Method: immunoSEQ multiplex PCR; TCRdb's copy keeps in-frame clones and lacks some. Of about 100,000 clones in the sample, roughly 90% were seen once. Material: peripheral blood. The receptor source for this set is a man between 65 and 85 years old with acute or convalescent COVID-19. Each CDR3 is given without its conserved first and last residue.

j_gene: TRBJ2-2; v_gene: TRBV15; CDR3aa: ATSRELATGELF
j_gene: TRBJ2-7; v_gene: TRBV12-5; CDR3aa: ASEYVLAGGRLGEQY
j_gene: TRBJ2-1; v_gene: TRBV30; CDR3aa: AWNTFLGNEQF
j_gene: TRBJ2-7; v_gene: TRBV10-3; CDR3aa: AISESGQGYEQY
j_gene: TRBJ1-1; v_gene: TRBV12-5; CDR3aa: ASGLVARTEAF
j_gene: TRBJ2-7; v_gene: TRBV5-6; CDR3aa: ASSPLAGVSYEQY
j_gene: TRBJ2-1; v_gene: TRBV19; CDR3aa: ASSIDLSTSSYNEQF
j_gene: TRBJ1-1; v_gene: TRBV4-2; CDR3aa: ASSQDGGSTEAF
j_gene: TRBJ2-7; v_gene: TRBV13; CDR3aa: ASSLGLQGLGYEQY
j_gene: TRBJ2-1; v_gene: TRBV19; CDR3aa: ASSRQYNEQF
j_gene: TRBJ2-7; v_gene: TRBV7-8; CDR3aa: ASSLTDSYEQY
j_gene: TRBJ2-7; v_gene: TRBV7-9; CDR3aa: ASKEGASYEQY
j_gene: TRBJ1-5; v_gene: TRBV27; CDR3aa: ASSFVADHRNQPQH
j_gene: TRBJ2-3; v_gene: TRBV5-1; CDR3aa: ASSLVARGSDTQY
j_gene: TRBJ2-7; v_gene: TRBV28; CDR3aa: ASSSHQGTGYEQY
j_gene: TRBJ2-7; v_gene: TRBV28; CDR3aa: ASSSQGLTYEQY
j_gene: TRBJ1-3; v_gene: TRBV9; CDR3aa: ASSVYSGNTIY
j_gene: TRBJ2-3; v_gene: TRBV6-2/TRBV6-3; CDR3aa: ASSRNPTSGQTDTQY
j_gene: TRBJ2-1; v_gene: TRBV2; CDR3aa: AGLAGGPYNEQF
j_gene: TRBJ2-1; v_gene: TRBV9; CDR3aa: ASSVGTSGSIYHNEQF
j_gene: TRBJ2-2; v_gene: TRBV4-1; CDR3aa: ASSPQASGPHTGELF
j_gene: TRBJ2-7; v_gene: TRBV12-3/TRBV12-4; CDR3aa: ASRAGGVYEQY
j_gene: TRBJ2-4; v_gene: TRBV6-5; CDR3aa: ASSPRDSGKNIQY
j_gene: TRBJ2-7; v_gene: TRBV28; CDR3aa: ASLRVPYEQY
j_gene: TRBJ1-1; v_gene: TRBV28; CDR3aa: ASSSTGNTEAF
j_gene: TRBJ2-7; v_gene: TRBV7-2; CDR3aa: ASSRTGDSYEQY
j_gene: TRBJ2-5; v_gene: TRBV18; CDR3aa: ASSPLAGGGETQY
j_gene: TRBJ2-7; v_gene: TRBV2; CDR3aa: ASTRREVYEQY
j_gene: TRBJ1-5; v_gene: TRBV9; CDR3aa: ASSRTGGPNQPQH
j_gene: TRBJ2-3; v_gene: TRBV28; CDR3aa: ASSFDGTSGSTDTQY
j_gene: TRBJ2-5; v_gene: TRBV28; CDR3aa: ASSFLTRTETQY
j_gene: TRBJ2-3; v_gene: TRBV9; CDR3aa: ASSVWASGNTDTQY
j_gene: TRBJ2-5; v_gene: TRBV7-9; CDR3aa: ASSLGQGVRETQY
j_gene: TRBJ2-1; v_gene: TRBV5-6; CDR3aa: ASSFPTGTGGTYNEQF
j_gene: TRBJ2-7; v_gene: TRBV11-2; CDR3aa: ASSVPSGGRQY
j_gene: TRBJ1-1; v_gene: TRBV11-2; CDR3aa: ASSSRDRNTEAF
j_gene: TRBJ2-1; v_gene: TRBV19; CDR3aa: ASSNTRGQGAWEQF
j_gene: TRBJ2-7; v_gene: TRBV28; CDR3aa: ASSGLAGLYEQY
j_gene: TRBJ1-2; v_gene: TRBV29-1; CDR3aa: SVDQTGLGYT
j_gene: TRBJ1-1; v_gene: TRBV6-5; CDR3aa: ASRQERQGNTEAF
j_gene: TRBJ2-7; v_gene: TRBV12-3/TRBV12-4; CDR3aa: ASSPGTYEQY
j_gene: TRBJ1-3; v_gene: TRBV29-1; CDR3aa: SVEQQGPSGNTIY
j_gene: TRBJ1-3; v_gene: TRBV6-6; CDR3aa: ASLDTTGENTIY
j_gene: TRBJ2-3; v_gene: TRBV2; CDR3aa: ASRIQVTQY
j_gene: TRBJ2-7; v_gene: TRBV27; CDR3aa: ASRLLATAYEQY
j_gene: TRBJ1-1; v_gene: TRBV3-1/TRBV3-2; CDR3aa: ASSRGWEPL
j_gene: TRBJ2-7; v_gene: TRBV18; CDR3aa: ASSPPTGGLYEQY
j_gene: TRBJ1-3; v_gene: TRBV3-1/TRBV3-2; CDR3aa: ASSPTGSGNTIY
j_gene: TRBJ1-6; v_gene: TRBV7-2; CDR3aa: ASSPRAGGSSYNSPLH
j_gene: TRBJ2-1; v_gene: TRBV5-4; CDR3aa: ASSLDLAMLSSYNEQF
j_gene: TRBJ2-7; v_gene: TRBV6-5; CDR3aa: ASSYSVTGGGYEQY
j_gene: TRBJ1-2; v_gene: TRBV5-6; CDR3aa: ASSRRGDRSLNYGYT
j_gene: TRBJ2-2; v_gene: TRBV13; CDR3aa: ASSLGRGTNTGELF
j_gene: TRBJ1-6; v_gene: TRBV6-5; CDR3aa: ASSYYREGSPLH
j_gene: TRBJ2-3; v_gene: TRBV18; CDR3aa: ASSPLPVRGGAADTQY
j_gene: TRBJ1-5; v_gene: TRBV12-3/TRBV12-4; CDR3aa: ASRNTFNQPQH
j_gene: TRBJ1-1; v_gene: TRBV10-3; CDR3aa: AIQGQVNTEAF
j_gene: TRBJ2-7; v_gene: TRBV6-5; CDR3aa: ASRSEDYRYEQY
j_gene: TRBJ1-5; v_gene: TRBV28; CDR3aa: ASTADSNQPQH